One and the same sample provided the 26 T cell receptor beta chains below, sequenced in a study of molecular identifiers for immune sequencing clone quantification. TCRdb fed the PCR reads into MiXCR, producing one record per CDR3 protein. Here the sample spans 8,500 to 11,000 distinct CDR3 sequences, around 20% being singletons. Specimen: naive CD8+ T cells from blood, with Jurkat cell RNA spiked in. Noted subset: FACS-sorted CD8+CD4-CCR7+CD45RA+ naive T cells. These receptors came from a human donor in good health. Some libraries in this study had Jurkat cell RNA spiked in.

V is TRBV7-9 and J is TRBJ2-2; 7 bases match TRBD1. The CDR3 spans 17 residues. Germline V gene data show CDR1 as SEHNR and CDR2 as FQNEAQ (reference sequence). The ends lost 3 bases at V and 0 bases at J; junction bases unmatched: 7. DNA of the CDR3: TGTGCCAGCAGCTTCCCCATGACAGGGACGAACACCGGGGAGCTGTTTTTT. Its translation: CASSFPMTGTNTGELFF. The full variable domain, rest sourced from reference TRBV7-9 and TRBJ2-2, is DTGVSQNPRHKITKRGQNVTFRCDPISEHNRLYWYRQTLGQGPEFLTYFQNEAQLEKSRLLSDRFSAERPKGSFSTLEIQRTEQGDSAMYLCASSFPMTGTNTGELFFGEGSRLTVL.

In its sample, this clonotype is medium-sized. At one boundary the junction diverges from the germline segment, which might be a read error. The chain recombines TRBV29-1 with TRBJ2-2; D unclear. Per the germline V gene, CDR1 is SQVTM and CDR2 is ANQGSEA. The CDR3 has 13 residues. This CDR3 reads CSVDRANTGELFF. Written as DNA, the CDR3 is TGCAGCGTTGATAGGGCGAATACCGGGGAGCTGTTTTTT.

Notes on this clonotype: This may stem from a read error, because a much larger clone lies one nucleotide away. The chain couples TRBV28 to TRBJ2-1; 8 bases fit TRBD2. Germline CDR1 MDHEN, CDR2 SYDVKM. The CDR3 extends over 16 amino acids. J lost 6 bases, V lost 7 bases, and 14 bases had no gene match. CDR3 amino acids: CASNPPQRELVNEQFF. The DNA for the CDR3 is TGTGCCAGCAACCCCCCCCAGCGGGAGCTCGTCAATGAGCAGTTCTTC. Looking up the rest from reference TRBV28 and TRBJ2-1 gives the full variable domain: DVKVTQSSRYLVKRTGEKVFLECVQDMDHENMFWYRQDPGLGLRLIYFSYDVKMKEKGDIPEGYSVSREKKERFSLILESASTNQTSMYLCASNPPQRELVNEQFFGPGTRLTVL.

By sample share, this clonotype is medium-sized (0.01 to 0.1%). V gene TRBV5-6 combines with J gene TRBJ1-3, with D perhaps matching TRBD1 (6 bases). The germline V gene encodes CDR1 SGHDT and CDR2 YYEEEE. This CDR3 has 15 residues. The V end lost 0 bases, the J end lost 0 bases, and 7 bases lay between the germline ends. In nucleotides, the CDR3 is TGTGCCAGCAGCTTGGGACAGGTCTCTGGAAACACCATATATTTT. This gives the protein CASSLGQVSGNTIYF.

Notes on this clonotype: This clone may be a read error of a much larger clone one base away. The CDR3 here is CASTEMDRASYEQYF. For the CDR3, the DNA is TGTGCCAGCACTGAAATGGACAGGGCCTCCTACGAGCAGTACTTC. The gene calls are TRBV2 and TRBJ2-7; 8 bases are a match to TRBD1. The CDR3 runs to 15 residues. Germline V lookup: CDR1 SNHLY, CDR2 FYNNEI.

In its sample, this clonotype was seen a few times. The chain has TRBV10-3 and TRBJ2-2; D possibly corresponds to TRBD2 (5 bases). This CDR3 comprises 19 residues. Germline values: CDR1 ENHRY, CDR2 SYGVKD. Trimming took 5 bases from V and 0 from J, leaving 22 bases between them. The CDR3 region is CAISPAAPFSVANTGELFF. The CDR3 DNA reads TGTGCCATCAGTCCCGCCGCCCCCTTTAGCGTAGCGAACACCGGGGAGCTGTTTTTT.

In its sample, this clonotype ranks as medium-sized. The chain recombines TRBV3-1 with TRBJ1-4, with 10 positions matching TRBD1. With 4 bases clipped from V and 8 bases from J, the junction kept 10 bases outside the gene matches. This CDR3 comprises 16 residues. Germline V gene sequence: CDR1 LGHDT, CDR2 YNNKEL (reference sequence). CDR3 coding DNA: TGTGCCAGCAGCCCGCGGACAGGGGGAAGTCTGGAAAAACTGTTTTTT. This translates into CASSPRTGGSLEKLFF.

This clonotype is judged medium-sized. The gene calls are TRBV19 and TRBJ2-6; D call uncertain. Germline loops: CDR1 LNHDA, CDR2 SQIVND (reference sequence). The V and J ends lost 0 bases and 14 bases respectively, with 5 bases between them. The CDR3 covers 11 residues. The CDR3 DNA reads TGTGCCAGTAGTATAGACCTCTTCCTGACTTTC. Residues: CASSIDLFLTF.

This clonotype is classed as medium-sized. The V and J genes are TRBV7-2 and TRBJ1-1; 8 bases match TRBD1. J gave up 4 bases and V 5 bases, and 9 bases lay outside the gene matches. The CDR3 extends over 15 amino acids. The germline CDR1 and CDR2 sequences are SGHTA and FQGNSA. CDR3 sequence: CASSPAQGVSTEAFF. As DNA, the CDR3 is TGTGCCAGCAGCCCAGCACAGGGGGTTAGCACTGAAGCTTTCTTT.

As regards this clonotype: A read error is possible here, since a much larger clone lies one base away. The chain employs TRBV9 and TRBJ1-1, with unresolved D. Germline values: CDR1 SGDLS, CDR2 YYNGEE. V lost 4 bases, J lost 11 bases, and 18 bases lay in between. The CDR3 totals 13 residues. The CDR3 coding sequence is TGTGCCAGCAGCCCCCGGGTCGATTACGAGGCTTTCTTT. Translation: CASSPRVDYEAFF.

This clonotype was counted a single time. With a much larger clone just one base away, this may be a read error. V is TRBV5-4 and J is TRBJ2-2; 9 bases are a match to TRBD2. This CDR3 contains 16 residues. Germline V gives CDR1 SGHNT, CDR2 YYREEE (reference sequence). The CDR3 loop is CASSYKAGGPTGELLF. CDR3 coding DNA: TGTGCCAGCAGCTATAAAGCGGGAGGCCCAACCGGGGAGCTGCTTTTT.

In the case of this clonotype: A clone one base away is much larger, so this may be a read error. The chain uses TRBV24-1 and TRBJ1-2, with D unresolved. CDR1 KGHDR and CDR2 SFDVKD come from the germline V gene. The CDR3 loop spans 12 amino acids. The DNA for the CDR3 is TGTGCCACCAGTGAATCTAACTGTGGCTACACCTTC. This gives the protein CATSESNCGYTF.

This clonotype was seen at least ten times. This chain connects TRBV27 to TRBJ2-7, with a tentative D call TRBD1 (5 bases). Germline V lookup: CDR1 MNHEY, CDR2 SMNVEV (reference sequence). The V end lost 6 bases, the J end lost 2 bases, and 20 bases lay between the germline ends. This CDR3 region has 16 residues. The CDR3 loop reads CASSPSWGPQAYEQYF. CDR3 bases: TGTGCCAGCAGCCCGAGTTGGGGCCCACAGGCCTACGAGCAGTACTTC.

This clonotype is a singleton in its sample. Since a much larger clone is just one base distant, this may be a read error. The CDR3 region has the DNA TGTGCCAGCAGTTTGGGGACAGGGGTGCAGCCCCGGCATTTT. It specifies CASSLGTGVQPRHF. The rearrangement joins TRBV28 to TRBJ1-5; 10 bases map to TRBD1. The CDR3 is 14 residues long. CDR1 is MDHEN, CDR2 SYDVKM, per germline.

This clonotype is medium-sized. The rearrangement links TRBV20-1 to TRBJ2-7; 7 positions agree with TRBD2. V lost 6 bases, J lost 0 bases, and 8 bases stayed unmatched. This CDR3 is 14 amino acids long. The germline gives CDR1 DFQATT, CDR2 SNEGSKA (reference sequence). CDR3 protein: CSAKGTTDSYEQYF. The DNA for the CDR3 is TGCAGTGCCAAAGGGACTACCGACTCCTACGAGCAGTACTTC.

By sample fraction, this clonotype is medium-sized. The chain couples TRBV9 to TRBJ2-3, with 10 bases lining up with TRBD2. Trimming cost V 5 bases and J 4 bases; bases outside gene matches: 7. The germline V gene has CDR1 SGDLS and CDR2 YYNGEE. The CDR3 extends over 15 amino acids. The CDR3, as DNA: TGTGCCAGCAGTAAAACTAGCGGGATGGCAGATACGCAGTATTTT. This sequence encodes CASSKTSGMADTQYF.

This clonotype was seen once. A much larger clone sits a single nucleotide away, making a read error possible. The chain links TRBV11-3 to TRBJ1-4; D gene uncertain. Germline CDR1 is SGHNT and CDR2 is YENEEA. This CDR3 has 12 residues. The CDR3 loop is CTSSGRFFKLFF. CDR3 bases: TGTACCAGCAGCGGGCGATTTTTCAAACTGTTTTTT.

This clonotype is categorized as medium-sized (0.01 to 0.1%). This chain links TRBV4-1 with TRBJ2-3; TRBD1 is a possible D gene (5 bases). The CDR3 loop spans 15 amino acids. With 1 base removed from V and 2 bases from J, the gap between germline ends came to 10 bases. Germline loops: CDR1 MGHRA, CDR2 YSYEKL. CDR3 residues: CASSQAARDTDTQYF. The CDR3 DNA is TGCGCCAGCAGCCAAGCAGCCAGGGACACAGATACGCAGTATTTT.

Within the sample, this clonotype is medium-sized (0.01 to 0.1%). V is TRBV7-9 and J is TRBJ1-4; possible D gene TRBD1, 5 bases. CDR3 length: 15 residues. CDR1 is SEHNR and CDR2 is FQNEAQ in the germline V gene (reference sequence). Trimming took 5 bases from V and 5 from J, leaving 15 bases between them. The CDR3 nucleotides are TGTGCCAGCAGCCCCTTGACAGCCTCAAATGAAAAACTGTTTTTT. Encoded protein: CASSPLTASNEKLFF.

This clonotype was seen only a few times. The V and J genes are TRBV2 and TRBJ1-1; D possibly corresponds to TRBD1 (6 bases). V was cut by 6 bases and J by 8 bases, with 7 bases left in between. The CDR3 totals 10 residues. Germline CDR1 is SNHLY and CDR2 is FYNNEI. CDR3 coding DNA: TGTGCCAGCAGCGGGACAGAAGCTTTCTTT. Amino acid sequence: CASSGTEAFF.

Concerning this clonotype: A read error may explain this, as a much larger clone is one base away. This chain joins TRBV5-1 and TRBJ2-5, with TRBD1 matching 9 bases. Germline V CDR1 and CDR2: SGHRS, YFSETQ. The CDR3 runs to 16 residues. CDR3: CASTRGQGSLGETRYF. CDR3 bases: TGCGCCAGCACTCGCGGACAGGGGAGCCTTGGGGAGACCCGGTACTTC.

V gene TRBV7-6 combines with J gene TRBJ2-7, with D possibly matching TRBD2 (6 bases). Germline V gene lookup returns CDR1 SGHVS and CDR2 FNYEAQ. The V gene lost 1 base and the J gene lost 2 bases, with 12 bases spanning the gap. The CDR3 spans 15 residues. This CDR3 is CASSLGSGAPYEQYF. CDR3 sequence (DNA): TGTGCCAGCAGCTTAGGGTCGGGAGCCCCCTACGAGCAGTACTTC.

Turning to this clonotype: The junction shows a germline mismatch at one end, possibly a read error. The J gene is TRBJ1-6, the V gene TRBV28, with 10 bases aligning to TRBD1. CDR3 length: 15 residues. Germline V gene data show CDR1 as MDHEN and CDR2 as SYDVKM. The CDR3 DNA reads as TGTGCCAGCAGTCGGACAGGGGGTATTTATTCATCCCTCCACTTT. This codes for CASSRTGGIYSSLHF.

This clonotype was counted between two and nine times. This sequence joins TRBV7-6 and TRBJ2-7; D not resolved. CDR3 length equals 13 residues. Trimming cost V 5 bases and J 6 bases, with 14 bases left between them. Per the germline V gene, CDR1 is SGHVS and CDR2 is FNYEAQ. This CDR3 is CASSGVDPLEQYF. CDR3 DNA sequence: TGTGCCAGCAGCGGGGTGGACCCCCTCGAGCAGTACTTC. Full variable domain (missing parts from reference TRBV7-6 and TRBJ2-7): GAGVSQSPRYKVTKRGQDVALRCDPISGHVSLYWYRQALGQGPEFLTYFNYEAQQDKSGLPNDRFSAERPEGSISTLTIQRTEQRDSAMYRCASSGVDPLEQYFGPGTRLTVT.

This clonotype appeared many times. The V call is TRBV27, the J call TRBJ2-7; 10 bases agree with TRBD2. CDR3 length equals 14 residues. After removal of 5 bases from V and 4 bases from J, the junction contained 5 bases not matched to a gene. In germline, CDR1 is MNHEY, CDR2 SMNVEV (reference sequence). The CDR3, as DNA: TGTGCCAGCAGTCTAAGGACTAGCGGATACGAGCAGTACTTC. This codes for CASSLRTSGYEQYF.

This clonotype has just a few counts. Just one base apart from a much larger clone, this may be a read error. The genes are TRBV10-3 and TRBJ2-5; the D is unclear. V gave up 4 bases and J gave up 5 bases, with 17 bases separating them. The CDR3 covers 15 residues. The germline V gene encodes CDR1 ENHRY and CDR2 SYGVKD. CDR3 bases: TGTGCCATCAGTGGGAAGGACCAACCCTCCGAGACCCAGTACTTC. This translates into CAISGKDQPSETQYF.